The 19 T cell receptor beta chains presented below share a single source sample, sequenced in a study of metastatic and nonmetastatic thyroid tumors. No patient had received any treatment before thyroid surgery. TCRdb recomputed clones from the PCR reads via MiXCR. Here the sample spans just over 70,000 clones, less than 20% being singletons. Material: blood. The receptors come from a female donor with papillary thyroid cancer or a benign thyroid nodule (not recorded which). Some clones in this sample may be carry-over from other donors' samples.

In its sample, this clone was seen many times. The V and J genes are TRBV7-2 and TRBJ2-7; D is ambiguous. Germline assignment: CDR1 SGHTA and CDR2 FQGNSA. With 1 base removed from V and 0 bases from J, the gap between germline ends came to 4 bases. This CDR3 contains 13 residues. The CDR3: CASSLDPSYEQYF. Written as DNA, the CDR3 is TGTGCCAGCAGCTTAGACCCCTCCTACGAGCAGTACTTC.

This clone was seen ten or more times. The genes are TRBV11-2 and TRBJ2-7; the match to TRBD1 covers 8 bases. J gave up 1 base and V 2 bases, and 10 bases lay outside the gene matches. The CDR3 sequence is 17 residues long. Germline CDR1 reads SGHAT; CDR2 reads FQNNGV. For the CDR3, the DNA is TGTGCCAGCAGCTTAATCGGGGGTGGGACAGGATCCTACGAGCAGTACTTC. This gives the protein CASSLIGGGTGSYEQYF.

This clone has only a few counts. Just one base apart from a much larger clone, this may be a read error. The chain carries TRBV27 and TRBJ2-1; 8 bases line up with TRBD2. The CDR3 loop spans 15 amino acids. Per germline, CDR1 MNHEY and CDR2 SMNVEV (reference sequence). This CDR3 reads CASSFLAGRYNEQLF. Here the CDR3 DNA reads TGTGCCAGCAGTTTCTTAGCGGGAAGATACAATGAGCAGTTGTTC.

This clone came up many times. The chain uses TRBV19 and TRBJ1-5, with no clear D. The germline V and J ends were trimmed by 4 bases and 0 bases, with 13 bases remaining between them. The CDR3 runs 16 residues. Germline CDR1 and CDR2: LNHDA and SQIVND (reference sequence). CDR3 protein: CASSKERIYSNQPQHF. CDR3 sequence (DNA): TGTGCCAGTAGTAAAGAAAGAATCTATAGCAATCAGCCCCAGCATTTT. Full variable domain (remainder filled in from reference TRBV19 and TRBJ1-5): DGGITQSPKYLFRKEGQNVTLSCEQNLNHDAMYWYRQDPGQGLRLIYYSQIVNDFQKGDIAEGYSVSREKKESFPLTVTSAQKNPTAFYLCASSKERIYSNQPQHFGDGTRLSIL.

The chain joins TRBV24-1 to TRBJ2-2, with 7 bases identical to TRBD1. The CDR3 is 14 residues long. Trimming cost V 4 bases and J 5 bases; bases outside gene matches: 3. CDR1 and CDR2 from the germline V gene are KGHDR and SFDVKD. This CDR3 is CATSDMTGTGELFF. The CDR3 region has the DNA TGTGCCACCAGTGACATGACAGGGACCGGGGAGCTGTTTTTT.

This clone has a count of ten or more. V is TRBV4-1 and J is TRBJ2-1; D is possibly TRBD2 (6 bases). This CDR3 has 15 amino acids. Germline CDR1 MGHRA, CDR2 YSYEKL. Trimming stripped 5 bases from V and 10 bases from J, with 21 bases between. The CDR3 coding sequence is TGCGCCAGCAGCGAGGGACTGGCGAGCTACATGGAGCAGTTCTTC. Translated: CASSEGLASYMEQFF.

The rearrangement links TRBV20-1 to TRBJ1-2; 7 bases align to TRBD1. V gave up 5 bases and J gave up 0 bases; unmatched junction bases: 3. The CDR3 is made up of 13 amino acids. CDR1 DFQATT and CDR2 SNEGSKA come from the germline V gene (reference sequence). The CDR3 nucleotides are TGCAGTGCTGGACAGGATACTAACTATGGCTACACCTTC. Translation gives CSAGQDTNYGYTF.

This clone was seen ten or more times. In DNA form, the CDR3 reads TGTGCCAGCAGCACCTCTAGCGGCTACACAGATACGCAGTATTTT. It yields the protein CASSTSSGYTDTQYF. This chain connects TRBV9 to TRBJ2-3, with TRBD2 matching over 7 bases. V lost 4 bases, J lost 2 bases, and 7 bases stayed unmatched. CDR1 is SGDLS and CDR2 is YYNGEE in the germline V gene. This CDR3 region has 15 residues.

This clone was found many times. V is TRBV5-5 and J is TRBJ2-7; D unclear. Per germline, CDR1 SGHKS and CDR2 YYEKEE (reference sequence). Trimming pared 3 bases from V and 6 bases from J, leaving 1 base between. The CDR3 has 9 residues. The CDR3: CASSSEQYF. CDR3 nucleotide sequence: TGTGCCAGCAGCTCCGAGCAGTACTTC. Variable domain in full (rest from reference TRBV5-5 and TRBJ2-7): DAGVTQSPTHLIKTRGQQVTLRCSPISGHKSVSWYQQVLGQGPQFIFQYYEKEERGRGNFPDRFSARQFPNYSSELNVNALLLGDSALYLCASSSEQYFGPGTRLTVT.

The chain joins TRBV20-1 to TRBJ2-7; 8 nucleotides align to TRBD1. Germline-derived CDR1 and CDR2 are DFQATT and SNEGSKA (reference sequence). Trimming at V came to 0 bases and at J to 3 bases, leaving 7 bases not matched to a gene. This CDR3 is 15 amino acids long. DNA of the CDR3: TGCAGTGCTAGAGATCCCACTACAGGGGGCTACGAGCAGTACTTC. Translated, it gives CSARDPTTGGYEQYF.

This clone was counted between two and nine times. This may be a read error, as it is one base from a much larger clone. The sample carries other DNA sequences with the same CDR3. The V call is TRBV5-1, the J call TRBJ2-7; no reliable D call. Germline CDR1 and CDR2: SGHRS and YFSETQ. This CDR3 is 14 amino acids long. With 7 bases removed from V and 3 bases from J, the gap between germline ends came to 17 bases. The CDR3 DNA reads TGCGCCAGCCGCGCAAATTCCGCCAACTACGAGCAGTACTTC. The encoded protein is CASRANSANYEQYF.

A note on this clone: This could be a read error, since a much larger clone is one nucleotide away. Other DNA sequences in this sample translate to the same CDR3. The chain is built from TRBV5-4 and TRBJ2-2; D perhaps matches TRBD1 (5 bases). The CDR3 sequence is 14 residues long. Germline CDR1 and CDR2: SGHNT and YYREEE (reference sequence). Trimming left V 0 bases short and J 2 bases short, with 5 bases between. CDR3 region: CASSLGTNTGELFF. Written as DNA, the CDR3 is TGTGCCAGCAGCTTGGGGACAAACACCGGGGAGCTGTTTTTT.

The chain has TRBV7-9 and TRBJ2-7; TRBD1 matches 10 bases. CDR1 and CDR2 (germline): SEHNR, FQNEAQ (reference sequence). The CDR3 runs 15 residues. The junction had 10 bases not matched to a gene; V was cut back by 5 bases and J by 6 bases. CDR3 in amino acids: CASSRGDRGIAEQYF. The CDR3 DNA follows: TGTGCCAGCAGCCGGGGGGACAGGGGAATTGCCGAGCAGTACTTC. Based on the CDR3 plus reference TRBV7-9 and TRBJ2-7, the full variable domain is DTGVSQNPRHKITKRGQNVTFRCDPISEHNRLYWYRQTLGQGPEFLTYFQNEAQLEKSRLLSDRFSAERPKGSFSTLEIQRTEQGDSAMYLCASSRGDRGIAEQYFGPGTRLTVT.

This clone was recorded a few times. This may come from a read error, since a much larger clone is one base off. J is TRBJ2-7 and V is TRBV25-1, with unresolved D. Per the germline V gene, CDR1 is MGHDK and CDR2 is SYGVNS. The length of the CDR3 is 11 residues. Trimming removed 10 bases from V and 3 bases from J, with 10 bases in between. CDR3: CAINPIYEQYF. The CDR3 DNA reads as TGTGCCATCAATCCTATCTACGAGCAGTACTTC.

This clone has ten or more counts. V is TRBV20-1 and J is TRBJ2-4; the match to TRBD2 covers 8 bases. The CDR3 is made up of 18 amino acids. Losses at the gene ends were 5 bases for V and 3 bases for J; bases not matched to a gene: 18. The germline CDR1 and CDR2 sequences are DFQATT and SNEGSKA (reference sequence). The CDR3 DNA reads as TGCAGTGCTGGTCCAGCGGGAGAAATTTTGGGGGTCAAAAACATTCAGTACTTC. It specifies CSAGPAGEILGVKNIQYF.

This clone was picked up a small number of times. This chain connects TRBV28 to TRBJ2-1; TRBD2 agrees at 8 bases. Unmatched junction bases numbered 7, after V lost 5 bases and J lost 1 base. This CDR3 contains 16 residues. From germline, CDR1 is MDHEN and CDR2 SYDVKM. CDR3 nucleotides: TGTGCCAGCAGTCCTCTACTAGCGGCTTCCTACAATGAGCAGTTCTTC. Translation gives CASSPLLAASYNEQFF.

The chain employs TRBV27 and TRBJ1-1; 7 nucleotides match TRBD1. CDR1 is MNHEY and CDR2 is SMNVEV in the germline V gene (reference sequence). The CDR3 is 14 amino acids. The V and J ends lost 5 bases and 1 base, in that order; junction bases with no gene match: 4. The CDR3 nucleotides read TGTGCCAGCAGTCGGGACAGAGAGAACACTGAAGCTTTCTTT. Translating gives CASSRDRENTEAFF.

As regards this clone: One end of the junction is discordant with germline, which a read error may explain. The chain combines TRBV24-1 with TRBJ2-1; tentative D call: TRBD2 (6 bases). There are 16 residues in the CDR3. The germline V gene encodes CDR1 KGHDR and CDR2 SFDVKD. CDR3 residues: CATGDSGRYTYNEQFF. The CDR3 nucleotides are TGTGCCACCGGTGACAGCGGGCGGTACACATACAATGAGCAGTTCTTC.

Comments on this clone: A read error may be the cause here, since a much bigger clone is one base away. The CDR3 DNA reads TGCGCCAGCAGCTTTCGAACTAGCGTACCCCAAGAGACCCAGTACTTC. It yields the protein CASSFRTSVPQETQYF. The chain carries TRBV5-1 and TRBJ2-5; 7 positions match TRBD2. Germline V lookup: CDR1 SGHRS, CDR2 YFSETQ. This CDR3 has 16 amino acids. J lost 1 base, V lost 2 bases, and 8 bases had no gene match.